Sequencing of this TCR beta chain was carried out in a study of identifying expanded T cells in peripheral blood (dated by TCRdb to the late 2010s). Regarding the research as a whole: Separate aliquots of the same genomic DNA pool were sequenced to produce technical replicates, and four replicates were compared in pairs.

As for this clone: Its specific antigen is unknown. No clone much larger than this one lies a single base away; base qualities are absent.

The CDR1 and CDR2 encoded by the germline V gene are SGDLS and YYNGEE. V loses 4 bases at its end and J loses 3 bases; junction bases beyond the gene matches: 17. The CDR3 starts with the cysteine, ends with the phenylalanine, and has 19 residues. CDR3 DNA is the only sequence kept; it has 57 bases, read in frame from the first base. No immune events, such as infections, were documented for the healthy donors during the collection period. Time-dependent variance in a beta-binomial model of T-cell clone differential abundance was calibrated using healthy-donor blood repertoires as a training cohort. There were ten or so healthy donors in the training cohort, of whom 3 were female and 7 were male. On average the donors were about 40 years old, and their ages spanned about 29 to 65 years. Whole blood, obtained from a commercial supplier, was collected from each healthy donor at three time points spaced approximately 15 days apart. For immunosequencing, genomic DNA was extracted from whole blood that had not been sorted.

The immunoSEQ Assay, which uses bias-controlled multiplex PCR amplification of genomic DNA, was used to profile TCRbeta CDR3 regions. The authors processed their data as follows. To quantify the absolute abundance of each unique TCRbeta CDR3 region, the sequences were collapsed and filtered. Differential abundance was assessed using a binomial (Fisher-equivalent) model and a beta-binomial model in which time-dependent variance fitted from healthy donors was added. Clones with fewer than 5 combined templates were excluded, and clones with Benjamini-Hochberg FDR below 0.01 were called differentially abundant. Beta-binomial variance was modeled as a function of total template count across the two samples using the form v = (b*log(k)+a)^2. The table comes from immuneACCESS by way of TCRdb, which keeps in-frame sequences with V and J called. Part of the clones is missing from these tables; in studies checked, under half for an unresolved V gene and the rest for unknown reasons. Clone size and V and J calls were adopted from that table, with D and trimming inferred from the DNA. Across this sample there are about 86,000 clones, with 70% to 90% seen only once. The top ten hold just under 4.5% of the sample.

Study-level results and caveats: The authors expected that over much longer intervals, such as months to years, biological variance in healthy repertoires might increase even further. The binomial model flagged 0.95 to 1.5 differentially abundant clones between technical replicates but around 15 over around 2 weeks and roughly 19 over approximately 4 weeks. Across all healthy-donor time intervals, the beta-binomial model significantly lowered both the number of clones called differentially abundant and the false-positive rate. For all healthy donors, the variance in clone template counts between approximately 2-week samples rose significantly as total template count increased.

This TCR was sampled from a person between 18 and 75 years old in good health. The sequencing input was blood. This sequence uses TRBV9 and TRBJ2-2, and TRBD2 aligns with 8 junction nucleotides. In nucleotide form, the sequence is TGTGCCAGCAGCATCCAGCGGGGGCCCTACGACAAGTACACCGGGGAGCTGTTTTTT. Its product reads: CASSIQRGPYDKYTGELFF.